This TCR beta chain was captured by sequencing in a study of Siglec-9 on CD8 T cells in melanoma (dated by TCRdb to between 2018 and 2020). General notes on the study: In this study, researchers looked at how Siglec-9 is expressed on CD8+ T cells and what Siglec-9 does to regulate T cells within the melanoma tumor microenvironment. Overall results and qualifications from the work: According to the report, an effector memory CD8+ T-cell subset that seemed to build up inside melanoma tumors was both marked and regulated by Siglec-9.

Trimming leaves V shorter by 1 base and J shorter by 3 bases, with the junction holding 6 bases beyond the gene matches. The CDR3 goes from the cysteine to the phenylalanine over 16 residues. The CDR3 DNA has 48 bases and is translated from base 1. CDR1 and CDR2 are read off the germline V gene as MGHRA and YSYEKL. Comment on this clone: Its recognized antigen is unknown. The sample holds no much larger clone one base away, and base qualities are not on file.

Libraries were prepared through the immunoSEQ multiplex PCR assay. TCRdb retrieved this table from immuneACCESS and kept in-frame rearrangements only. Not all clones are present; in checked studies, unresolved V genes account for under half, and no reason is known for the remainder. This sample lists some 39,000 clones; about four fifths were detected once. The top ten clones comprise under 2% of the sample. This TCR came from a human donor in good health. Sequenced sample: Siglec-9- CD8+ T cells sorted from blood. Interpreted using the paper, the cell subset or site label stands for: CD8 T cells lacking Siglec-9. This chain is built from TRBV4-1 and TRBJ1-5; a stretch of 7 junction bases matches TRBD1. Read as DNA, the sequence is TGCGCCAGCAGCCAAGGTACAGGGGAACTCAATCAGCCCCAGCATTTT. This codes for CASSQGTGELNQPQHF.